These T cell receptor beta chains were read from a single sample in a study of early T cells in non-severe SARS-CoV-2 infection. TCRdb recomputed calls from the 5' RACE reads with MiXCR, one row per CDR3 protein. Found here are tens of thousands of distinct CDR3 sequences, around a tenth of them singletons; the top ten hold approximately 5.7%. The specimen comprised whole blood, sampled at baseline. Receptors originate from an adult who was a healthcare worker with PCR-confirmed SARS-CoV-2 infection or an uninfected control (not recorded which). CDR3s include the opening cysteine and the closing phenylalanine or tryptophan. A D gene is named only where the DNA matches it firmly. A row's size may be missing; if present it is once, few, many or a size class.

j_call: TRBJ2-1; v_call: TRBV29-1; clone_size: .; d_call: .; cdr3_aa: CSVVNGGVYQFF; cdr3_nt: TGCAGCGTGGTTAATGGGGGAGTGTATCAGTTCTTC
j_call: TRBJ2-6; v_call: TRBV4-3; clone_size: .; d_call: .; cdr3_aa: CASSQGQVEPSGANVLTF; cdr3_nt: TGCGCCAGCAGCCAAGGGCAGGTCGAACCCTCTGGGGCCAACGTCCTGACTTTC
j_call: TRBJ2-7; v_call: TRBV6-2/TRBV6-3; clone_size: .; d_call: TRBD1; cdr3_aa: CASSYPTGTDSYEQYF; cdr3_nt: TGTGCCAGCAGCTACCCAACCGGGACAGACTCCTACGAGCAGTACTTC
j_call: TRBJ1-6; v_call: TRBV20-1; clone_size: many; d_call: TRBD1; cdr3_aa: CSARDSETGGGNSPLHF; cdr3_nt: TGCAGTGCTAGAGATTCAGAGACAGGGGGCGGGAATTCACCCCTCCACTTT
j_call: TRBJ2-1; v_call: TRBV9; clone_size: .; d_call: TRBD2; cdr3_aa: CASSVERLAGVGEQFF; cdr3_nt: TGTGCCAGCAGCGTGGAGAGGCTAGCGGGAGTAGGTGAGCAGTTCTTC
j_call: TRBJ1-5; v_call: TRBV30; clone_size: .; d_call: TRBD1; cdr3_aa: CAWSGHRGASNQPQHF; cdr3_nt: TGTGCCTGGAGTGGTCACAGGGGAGCTAGCAATCAGCCCCAGCATTTT
j_call: TRBJ1-2; v_call: TRBV7-2; clone_size: few; d_call: TRBD1; cdr3_aa: CASSLFQGASYGYTF; cdr3_nt: TGTGCCAGCAGCTTATTCCAGGGGGCAAGCTATGGCTACACCTTC
j_call: TRBJ2-7; v_call: TRBV10-3; clone_size: few; d_call: TRBD1; cdr3_aa: CAISAGGKFAYEQYF; cdr3_nt: TGTGCCATCTCCGCAGGGGGAAAATTCGCCTACGAGCAGTACTTC
j_call: TRBJ1-3; v_call: TRBV7-2; clone_size: few; d_call: .; cdr3_aa: CASSSYSGNTIYF; cdr3_nt: TGTGCCAGCAGCTCCTACTCTGGAAACACCATATATTTT
j_call: TRBJ1-6; v_call: TRBV14; clone_size: .; d_call: TRBD1; cdr3_aa: CASPFGQVYNSPLHF; cdr3_nt: TGTGCCAGCCCCTTCGGACAGGTTTATAATTCACCCCTCCACTTT
j_call: TRBJ2-7; v_call: TRBV6-5; clone_size: .; d_call: TRBD1; cdr3_aa: CASRDRGLGEQYF; cdr3_nt: TGTGCCAGCCGGGACAGGGGATTGGGCGAGCAGTACTTC
j_call: TRBJ2-5; v_call: TRBV18; clone_size: few; d_call: .; cdr3_aa: CASSPPEGTQYF; cdr3_nt: TGTGCCAGCTCACCACCGGAGGGGACCCAGTACTTC
j_call: TRBJ1-1; v_call: TRBV7-6; clone_size: .; d_call: .; cdr3_aa: CASSLVGLGTEAFF; cdr3_nt: TGTGCCAGCAGCTTAGTAGGGTTGGGCACTGAAGCTTTCTTT
j_call: TRBJ2-1; v_call: TRBV7-9; clone_size: many; d_call: TRBD2; cdr3_aa: CASSPRLLAGIYNEQFF; cdr3_nt: TGTGCCAGCAGCCCGAGGTTACTAGCGGGAATATACAATGAGCAGTTCTTC
j_call: TRBJ2-1; v_call: TRBV12-3/TRBV12-4; clone_size: few; d_call: TRBD2; cdr3_aa: CASSPGGRMRGNEQFF; cdr3_nt: TGTGCCAGCAGCCCTGGCGGGAGGATGAGAGGCAATGAGCAGTTCTTC
j_call: TRBJ2-1; v_call: TRBV7-2; clone_size: many; d_call: TRBD1; cdr3_aa: CASSRQPGQPNNEQFF; cdr3_nt: TGTGCCAGCAGCCGGCAACCGGGACAGCCTAACAATGAGCAGTTCTTC
j_call: TRBJ2-2; v_call: TRBV2; clone_size: few; d_call: TRBD1; cdr3_aa: CASSGQGNTGELFF; cdr3_nt: TGTGCCAGCAGTGGACAGGGGAACACCGGGGAGCTGTTTTTT
j_call: TRBJ1-3; v_call: TRBV30; clone_size: few; d_call: .; cdr3_aa: CAWSLSLENTIYF; cdr3_nt: TGTGCCTGGAGCCTATCGCTGGAAAACACCATATATTTT
j_call: TRBJ2-3; v_call: TRBV11-2; clone_size: few; d_call: .; cdr3_aa: CASSPVDGTQYF; cdr3_nt: TGTGCCAGCAGCCCCGTAGATGGTACGCAGTATTTT
j_call: TRBJ1-1; v_call: TRBV29-1; clone_size: once; d_call: .; cdr3_aa: CSAVENLNTEAFF; cdr3_nt: TGCAGCGCGGTTGAGAATCTGAACACTGAAGCTTTCTTT
j_call: TRBJ1-2; v_call: TRBV20-1; clone_size: .; d_call: TRBD1; cdr3_aa: CSAPPTGDGYTF; cdr3_nt: TGCAGTGCCCCTCCGACAGGGGACGGCTACACCTTC
j_call: TRBJ2-5; v_call: TRBV12-3/TRBV12-4; clone_size: few; d_call: TRBD2; cdr3_aa: CASSFVLADYQETQYF; cdr3_nt: TGTGCCAGCAGTTTTGTCCTAGCGGACTACCAAGAGACCCAGTACTTC
j_call: TRBJ1-4; v_call: TRBV12-3/TRBV12-4; clone_size: few; d_call: TRBD1; cdr3_aa: CASRQATGNYEKLFF; cdr3_nt: TGTGCCAGCAGGCAAGCGACAGGGAATTATGAAAAACTGTTTTTT
j_call: TRBJ1-1; v_call: TRBV28; clone_size: once; d_call: .; cdr3_aa: CASSLTGMNTEAFF; cdr3_nt: TGTGCCAGCAGTCTGACAGGAATGAACACTGAAGCTTTCTTT
j_call: TRBJ2-5; v_call: TRBV11-2; clone_size: many; d_call: .; cdr3_aa: CASSLLGLKETQYF; cdr3_nt: TGTGCCAGCAGCTTACTGGGGCTCAAAGAGACCCAGTACTTC
j_call: TRBJ2-1; v_call: TRBV20-1; clone_size: .; d_call: TRBD2; cdr3_aa: CSARVAGRDEQFF; cdr3_nt: TGCAGTGCTAGAGTAGCGGGAAGGGATGAGCAGTTCTTC
j_call: TRBJ2-1; v_call: TRBV5-6; clone_size: .; d_call: TRBD2; cdr3_aa: CASSVALAGYNEQFF; cdr3_nt: TGTGCCAGCAGCGTAGCACTAGCGGGATACAATGAGCAGTTCTTC
j_call: TRBJ2-7; v_call: TRBV18; clone_size: .; d_call: .; cdr3_aa: CASSPRYGYEQYF; cdr3_nt: TGTGCCAGCTCACCACGCTATGGTTACGAGCAGTACTTC
j_call: TRBJ1-5; v_call: TRBV7-9; clone_size: many; d_call: TRBD1; cdr3_aa: CASSDGTGVQPQHF; cdr3_nt: TGTGCCAGCAGCGATGGGACAGGGGTTCAGCCCCAGCATTTT
j_call: TRBJ2-3; v_call: TRBV6-4; clone_size: many; d_call: TRBD1; cdr3_aa: CASSSGQGEADTQYF; cdr3_nt: TGTGCCAGCAGTTCCGGACAGGGGGAGGCAGATACGCAGTATTTT
j_call: TRBJ2-5; v_call: TRBV3-1; clone_size: many; d_call: TRBD1; cdr3_aa: CASSQVAGGEETQYF; cdr3_nt: TGTGCCAGCAGCCAAGTCGCAGGGGGCGAAGAGACCCAGTACTTC
j_call: TRBJ2-2; v_call: TRBV5-1; clone_size: few; d_call: TRBD2; cdr3_aa: CASSLERENTGELFF; cdr3_nt: TGCGCCAGCAGCTTGGAGCGGGAGAACACCGGGGAGCTGTTTTTT
j_call: TRBJ2-2; v_call: TRBV7-2; clone_size: .; d_call: TRBD2; cdr3_aa: CASSLSAGGTGELFF; cdr3_nt: TGTGCCAGCAGCTTATCAGCGGGAGGCACCGGGGAGCTGTTTTTT
j_call: TRBJ2-7; v_call: TRBV6-5; clone_size: few; d_call: .; cdr3_aa: CASSYATRYYEQYF; cdr3_nt: TGTGCCAGCAGTTACGCGACTAGGTATTACGAGCAGTACTTC
j_call: TRBJ1-1; v_call: TRBV4-3; clone_size: many; d_call: .; cdr3_aa: CASSLGLNTEAFF; cdr3_nt: TGCGCCAGCAGCCTGGGCCTGAACACTGAAGCTTTCTTT
j_call: TRBJ2-2; v_call: TRBV2; clone_size: many; d_call: TRBD2; cdr3_aa: CASSKGLADTGELFF; cdr3_nt: TGTGCCAGCAGCAAGGGACTAGCTGACACCGGGGAGCTGTTTTTT
j_call: TRBJ2-1; v_call: TRBV6-2/TRBV6-3; clone_size: many; d_call: TRBD2; cdr3_aa: CASSYSAPSGVYNEQFF; cdr3_nt: TGTGCCAGCAGTTACTCGGCGCCTAGCGGGGTTTACAATGAGCAGTTCTTC
j_call: TRBJ1-5; v_call: TRBV12-3/TRBV12-4; clone_size: .; d_call: .; cdr3_aa: CASSFGGNQPQHF; cdr3_nt: TGTGCCAGCAGTTTCGGGGGAAATCAGCCCCAGCATTTT
j_call: TRBJ2-2; v_call: TRBV21-1; clone_size: many; d_call: .; cdr3_aa: CASSKVAGAWVRELFF; cdr3_nt: TGTGCCAGCAGCAAAGTCGCAGGGGCTTGGGTGAGGGAGCTGTTTTTT
j_call: TRBJ1-2; v_call: TRBV6-1; clone_size: few; d_call: TRBD1; cdr3_aa: CASSGGPAGQGIAGYGYTF; cdr3_nt: TGTGCCAGCAGTGGCGGCCCCGCGGGACAGGGAATAGCCGGCTATGGCTACACCTTC
j_call: TRBJ2-1; v_call: TRBV5-4; clone_size: .; d_call: .; cdr3_aa: CASMTGDSSLGGNEQFF; cdr3_nt: TGTGCCAGCATGACCGGGGACAGCTCCTTGGGAGGAAATGAGCAGTTCTTC